These 15 T cell receptor beta chains were all obtained from the same sample, sequenced in a study of cytomegalovirus exposure and HLA in healthy donors. The PCR was carried out with 60 Vbeta primers and 13 Jbeta primers. TCRdb keeps only in-frame clones here, not all; method: immunoSEQ multiplex PCR. This sample carries 150,000 to 200,000 clones, about 75% of them seen once, and the ten largest clones take around 4.6%. The sample comprised PBMCs. These receptors came from a man aged 18 to 29 in good health and CMV-seropositive.

This chain links TRBV7-8 with TRBJ1-1; TRBD1 aligns across 8 bases. CDR3 length: 15 amino acids. V dropped 4 bases and J dropped 4; count of bases not matched to a gene: 8. Per the germline V gene, CDR1 is SGHVS and CDR2 is FQNEAQ. The CDR3 coding sequence is TGTGCCAGCAGCTCCCCCTCAGGGGGCTTCACTGAAGCTTTCTTT. Translated: CASSSPSGGFTEAFF.

The rearrangement joins TRBV28 to TRBJ1-1; D may be TRBD1 (5 bases). CDR3 size: 16 residues. Germline CDR1 MDHEN, CDR2 SYDVKM. Trimming pared 6 bases from V and 0 bases from J, leaving 17 bases between. The CDR3 loop reads CASRGPDPKMNTEAFF. The DNA of the CDR3 is TGTGCCAGCAGGGGGCCTGACCCCAAAATGAACACTGAAGCTTTCTTT. Using reference TRBV28 and TRBJ1-1 for the parts outside the CDR3, the full variable domain is DVKVTQSSRYLVKRTGEKVFLECVQDMDHENMFWYRQDPGLGLRLIYFSYDVKMKEKGDIPEGYSVSREKKERFSLILESASTNQTSMYLCASRGPDPKMNTEAFFGQGTRLTVV.

This clone was picked up a small number of times. The chain carries TRBV6-1 and TRBJ2-7; 7 nucleotides line up with TRBD1. The trim removed 6 bases at V and 0 bases at J, leaving 5 bases unmatched. Germline-derived CDR1 and CDR2 are MNHNS and SASEGT. This CDR3 contains 14 residues. CDR3 region: CASRGQPSSYEQYV. In nucleotides, the CDR3 is TGTGCCAGCAGGGGACAGCCTAGCTCCTACGAGCAGTACGTC.

The V call is TRBV19, the J call TRBJ1-3; 8 bases match TRBD1. The CDR3 extends over 16 amino acids. Germline assignment: CDR1 LNHDA and CDR2 SQIVND (reference sequence). The V gene end was trimmed by 5 bases and the J gene end by 0 bases; junction bases not matched to a gene: 6. CDR3: CASSASDRVSGNTIYF. CDR3 sequence (DNA): TGTGCCAGTAGTGCCTCGGACAGGGTCTCTGGAAACACCATATATTTT.

V is TRBV6-1 and J is TRBJ1-1, with a weak D call TRBD1 (5 bases). This CDR3 contains 16 residues. V lost 3 bases and J 3 bases, leaving 17 bases between the germline ends. From germline, CDR1 is MNHNS and CDR2 SASEGT. The CDR3 protein is CASSDEGRASDTEAFF. For the CDR3, the DNA is TGTGCCAGCAGTGACGAGGGGAGGGCCTCAGACACTGAAGCTTTCTTT.

The chain combines TRBV5-8 with TRBJ1-2; 8 positions agree with TRBD1. CDR1 is SGHTS, CDR2 YDEGEE, per germline. The ends lost 1 base at V and 2 bases at J; junction bases unmatched: 7. The CDR3 has 16 residues. The CDR3 DNA follows: TGTGCCAGCAGCTTGACCATGTCAGGGGGCAACTATGGCTACACCTTC. Amino acids: CASSLTMSGGNYGYTF.

The gene calls are TRBV6-6 and TRBJ2-3, with a tentative D call TRBD1 (5 bases). This CDR3 contains 14 residues. The germline V gene encodes CDR1 MNHNY and CDR2 SVGAGI (reference sequence). The V end lost 4 bases, the J end lost 5 bases, and 13 bases lay between the germline ends. This CDR3 reads CASSSNTGEDTQYF. The CDR3 DNA follows: TGTGCCAGCAGTTCTAATACAGGTGAAGATACGCAGTATTTT.

V is TRBV6-1 and J is TRBJ2-1, with 7 nucleotides matching TRBD2. Germline trimming cut 4 bases from V and 8 bases from J; bases unmatched to any gene: 11. CDR1 and CDR2 from the germline V gene are MNHNS and SASEGT. The CDR3 loop spans 15 amino acids. DNA of the CDR3: TGTGCCAGCAGTGGAAGCGGGGCGTCTAGGGATGAGCAGTTCTTC. Its translation: CASSGSGASRDEQFF.

CDR3 nucleotides: TGTGCCAGCAGACTACAGGGGGGTAGCTCCTACGAGCAGTACGTC. It yields the protein CASRLQGGSSYEQYV. The chain uses TRBV2 and TRBJ2-7; 8 bases align to TRBD1. There are 15 residues in the CDR3. Germline loops: CDR1 SNHLY, CDR2 FYNNEI. V shed 6 bases and J 0 bases; nucleotides not matched to a gene: 7.

The chain links TRBV13 to TRBJ2-2, with D unclear. CDR1 and CDR2 (germline): PRHDT, FYEKMQ (reference sequence). This CDR3 is built from 14 residues. Between the trimmed V and J ends, which lost 5 bases and 2 bases, there was a span of 9 bases. The CDR3 nucleotides read TGTGCCAGCAGCCCCAGAAGAAACACCGGGGAGCTGTTTTTT. Protein product: CASSPRRNTGELFF.

This clone was counted a few times. This chain connects TRBV7-2 to TRBJ2-3; D is ambiguous. The CDR3 loop spans 12 amino acids. V lost 2 bases and J 5 bases, leaving 5 bases between the germline ends. Per the germline V gene, CDR1 is SGHTA and CDR2 is FQGNSA. CDR3 DNA sequence: TGTGCCAGCAGCTTATCCCGAGATACGCAGTATTTT. As protein: CASSLSRDTQYF.

The rearrangement links TRBV5-4 to TRBJ1-3; TRBD1 is a possible D gene (6 bases). The CDR3 extends over 17 amino acids. Germline CDR1 is SGHNT and CDR2 is YYREEE (reference sequence). V was shortened by 0 bases and J by 0 bases, with 13 bases between the two germline ends. For the CDR3, the DNA is TGTGCCAGCAGCTTGGGGGGGCAGAGAAACTCTGGAAACACCATATATTTT. Protein sequence: CASSLGGQRNSGNTIYF.

The chain combines TRBV10-1 with TRBJ2-7; unclear D gene. Germline loops: CDR1 WNHNN, CDR2 SYGVQD (reference sequence). CDR3 length: 9 residues. The CDR3 loop reads CASSLQYNV. In DNA form, the CDR3 reads TGCGCCAGCAGCCTACAGTATAACGTC.

This chain uses TRBV19 with TRBJ1-2; weak D call: TRBD1 (6 bases). V shed 2 bases and J shed 6 bases, with 13 bases lying between them. CDR3 length equals 14 residues. Germline V gene lookup returns CDR1 LNHDA and CDR2 SQIVND (reference sequence). CDR3 sequence: CASSITGTYNGYTF. As DNA, the CDR3 is TGTGCCAGTAGTATAACCGGGACATATAATGGCTACACCTTC.

This chain joins TRBV7-2 and TRBJ2-5; D gene unclear. CDR1 and CDR2 (germline): SGHTA, FQGNSA. Trimming took 3 bases from V and 2 from J, leaving 10 bases between them. This CDR3 comprises 14 residues. This CDR3 is CASSLGQIQETQYF. CDR3 nucleotides: TGTGCCAGCAGCTTGGGCCAGATTCAAGAGACCCAGTACTTC.